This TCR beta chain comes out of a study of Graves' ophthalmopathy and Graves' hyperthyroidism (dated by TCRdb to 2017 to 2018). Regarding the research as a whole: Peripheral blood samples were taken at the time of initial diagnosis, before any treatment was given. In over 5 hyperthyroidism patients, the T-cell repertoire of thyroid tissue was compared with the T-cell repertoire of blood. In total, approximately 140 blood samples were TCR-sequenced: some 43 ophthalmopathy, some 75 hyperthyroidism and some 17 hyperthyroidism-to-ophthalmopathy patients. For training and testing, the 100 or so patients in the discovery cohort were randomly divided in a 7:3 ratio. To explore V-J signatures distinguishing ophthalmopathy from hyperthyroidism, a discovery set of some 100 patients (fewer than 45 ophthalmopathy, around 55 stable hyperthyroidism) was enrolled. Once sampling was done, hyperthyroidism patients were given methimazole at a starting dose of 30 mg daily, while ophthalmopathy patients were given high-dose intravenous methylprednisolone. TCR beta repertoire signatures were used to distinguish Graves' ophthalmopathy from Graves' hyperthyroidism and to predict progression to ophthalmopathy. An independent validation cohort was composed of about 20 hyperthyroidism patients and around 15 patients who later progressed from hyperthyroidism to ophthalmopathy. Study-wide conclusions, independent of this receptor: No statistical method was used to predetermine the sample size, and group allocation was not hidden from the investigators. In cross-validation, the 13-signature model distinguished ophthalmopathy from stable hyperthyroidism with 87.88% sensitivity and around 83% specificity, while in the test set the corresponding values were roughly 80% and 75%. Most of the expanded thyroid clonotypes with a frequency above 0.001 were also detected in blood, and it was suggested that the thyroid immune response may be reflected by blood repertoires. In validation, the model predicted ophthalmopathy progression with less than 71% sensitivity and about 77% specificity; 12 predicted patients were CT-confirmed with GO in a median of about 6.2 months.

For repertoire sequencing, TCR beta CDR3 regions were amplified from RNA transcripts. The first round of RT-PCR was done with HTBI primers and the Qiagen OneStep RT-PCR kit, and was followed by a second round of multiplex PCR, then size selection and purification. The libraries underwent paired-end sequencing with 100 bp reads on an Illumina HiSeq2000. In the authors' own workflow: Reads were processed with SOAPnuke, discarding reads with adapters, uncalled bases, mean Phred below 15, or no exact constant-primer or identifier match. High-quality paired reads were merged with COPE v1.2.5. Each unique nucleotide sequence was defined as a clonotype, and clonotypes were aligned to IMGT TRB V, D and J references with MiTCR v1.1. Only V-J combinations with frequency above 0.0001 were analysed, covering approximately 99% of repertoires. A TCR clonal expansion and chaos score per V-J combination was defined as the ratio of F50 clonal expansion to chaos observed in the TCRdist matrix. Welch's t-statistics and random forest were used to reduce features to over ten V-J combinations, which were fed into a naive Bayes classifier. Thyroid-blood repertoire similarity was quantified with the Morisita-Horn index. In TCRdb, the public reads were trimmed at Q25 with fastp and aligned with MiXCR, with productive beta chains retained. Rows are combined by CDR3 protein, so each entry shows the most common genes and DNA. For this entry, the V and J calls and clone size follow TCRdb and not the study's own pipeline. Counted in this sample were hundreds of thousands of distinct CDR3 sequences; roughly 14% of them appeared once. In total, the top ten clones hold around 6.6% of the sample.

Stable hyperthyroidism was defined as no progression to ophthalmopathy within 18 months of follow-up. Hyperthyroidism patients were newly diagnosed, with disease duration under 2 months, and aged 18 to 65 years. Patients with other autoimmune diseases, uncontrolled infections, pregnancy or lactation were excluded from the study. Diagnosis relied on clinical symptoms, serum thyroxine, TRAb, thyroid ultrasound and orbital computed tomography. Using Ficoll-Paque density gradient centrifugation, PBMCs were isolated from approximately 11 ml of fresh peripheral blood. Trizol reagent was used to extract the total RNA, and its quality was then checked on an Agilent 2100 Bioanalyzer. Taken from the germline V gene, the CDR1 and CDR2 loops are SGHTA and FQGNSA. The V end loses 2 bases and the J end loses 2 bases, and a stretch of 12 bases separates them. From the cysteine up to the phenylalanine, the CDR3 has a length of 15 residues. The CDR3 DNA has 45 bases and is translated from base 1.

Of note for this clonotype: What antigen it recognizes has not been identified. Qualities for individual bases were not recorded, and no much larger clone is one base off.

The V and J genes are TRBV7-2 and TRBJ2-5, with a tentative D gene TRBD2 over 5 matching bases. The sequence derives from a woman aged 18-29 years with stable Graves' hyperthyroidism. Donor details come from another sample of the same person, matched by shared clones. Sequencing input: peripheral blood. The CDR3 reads CASSLNRAVQETQYF. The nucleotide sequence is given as TGTGCCAGCAGCTTAAATCGAGCGGTACAAGAGACCCAGTACTTC.